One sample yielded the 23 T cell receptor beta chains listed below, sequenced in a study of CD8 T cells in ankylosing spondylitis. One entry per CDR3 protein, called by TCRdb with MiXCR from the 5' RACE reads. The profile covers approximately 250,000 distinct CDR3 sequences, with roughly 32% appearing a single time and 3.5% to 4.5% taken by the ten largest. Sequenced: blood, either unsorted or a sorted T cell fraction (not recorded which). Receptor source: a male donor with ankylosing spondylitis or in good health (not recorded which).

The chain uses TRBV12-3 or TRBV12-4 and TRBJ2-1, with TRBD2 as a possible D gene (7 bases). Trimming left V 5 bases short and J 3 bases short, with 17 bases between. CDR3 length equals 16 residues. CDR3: CASSPDSGDIYNEQFF. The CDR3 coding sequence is TGTGCCAGCAGTCCAGACAGCGGGGACATCTACAATGAGCAGTTCTTC.

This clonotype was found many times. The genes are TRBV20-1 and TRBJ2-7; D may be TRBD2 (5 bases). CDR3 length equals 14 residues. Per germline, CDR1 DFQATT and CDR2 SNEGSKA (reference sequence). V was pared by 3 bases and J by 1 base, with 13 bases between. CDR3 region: CSAREEDGSYEQYF. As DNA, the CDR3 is TGCAGTGCTAGGGAGGAGGACGGATCCTACGAGCAGTACTTC.

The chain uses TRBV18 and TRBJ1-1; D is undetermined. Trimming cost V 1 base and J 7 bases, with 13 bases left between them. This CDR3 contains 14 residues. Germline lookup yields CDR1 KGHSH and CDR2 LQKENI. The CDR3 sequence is CASSPRQALIEAFF. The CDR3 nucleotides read TGTGCCAGCTCACCACGGCAGGCTTTAATTGAAGCTTTCTTT.

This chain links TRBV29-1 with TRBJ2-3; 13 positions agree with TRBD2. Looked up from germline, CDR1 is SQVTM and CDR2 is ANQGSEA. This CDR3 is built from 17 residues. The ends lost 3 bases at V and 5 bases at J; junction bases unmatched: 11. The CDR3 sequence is CSVEGLAGHPKGDTQYF. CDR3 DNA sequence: TGCAGCGTTGAGGGACTAGCGGGACACCCTAAAGGAGATACGCAGTATTTT.

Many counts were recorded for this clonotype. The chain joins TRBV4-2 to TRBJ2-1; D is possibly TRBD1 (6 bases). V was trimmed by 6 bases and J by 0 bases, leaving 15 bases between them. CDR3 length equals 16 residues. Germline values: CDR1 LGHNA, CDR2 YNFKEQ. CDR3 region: CASRSWGPSSYNEQFF. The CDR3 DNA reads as TGTGCCAGCAGGTCGTGGGGGCCTAGCTCCTACAATGAGCAGTTCTTC.

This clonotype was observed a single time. The CDR3 is CASGNLGQPQHF. The CDR3 nucleotides read TGTGCCAGCGGTAATCTAGGGCAGCCCCAGCATTTT. The chain is built from TRBV27 and TRBJ1-5; D unresolved. Trimming pared 8 bases from V and 7 bases from J, leaving 12 bases between. The CDR3 covers 12 residues. The V gene's germline CDR1 is MNHEY and CDR2 SMNVEV (reference sequence).

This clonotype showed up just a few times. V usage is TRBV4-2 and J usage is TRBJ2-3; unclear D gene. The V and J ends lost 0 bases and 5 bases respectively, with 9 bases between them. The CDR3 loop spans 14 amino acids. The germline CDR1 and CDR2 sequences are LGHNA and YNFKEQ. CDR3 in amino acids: CASSQEMDGDTQYF. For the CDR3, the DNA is TGTGCCAGCAGCCAAGAGATGGACGGAGATACGCAGTATTTT.

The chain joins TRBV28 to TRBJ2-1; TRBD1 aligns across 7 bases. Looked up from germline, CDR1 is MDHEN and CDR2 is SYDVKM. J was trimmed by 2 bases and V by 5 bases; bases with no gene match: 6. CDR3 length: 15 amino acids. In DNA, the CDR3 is TGTGCCAGCAGTCGAAACAGGGGACCCTACAATGAGCAGTTCTTC. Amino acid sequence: CASSRNRGPYNEQFF.

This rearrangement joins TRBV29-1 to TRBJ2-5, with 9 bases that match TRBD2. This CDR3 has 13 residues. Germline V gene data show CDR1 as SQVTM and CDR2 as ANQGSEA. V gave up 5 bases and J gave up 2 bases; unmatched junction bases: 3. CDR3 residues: CSVMAGGQETQYF. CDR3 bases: TGCAGCGTTATGGCGGGGGGGCAAGAGACCCAGTACTTC.

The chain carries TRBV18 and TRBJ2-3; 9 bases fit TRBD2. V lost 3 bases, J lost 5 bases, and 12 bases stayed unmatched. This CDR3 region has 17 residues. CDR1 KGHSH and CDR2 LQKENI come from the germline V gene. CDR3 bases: TGTGCCAGCTCACCGCCTAGCGGGGAGAATCTAAAAGATACGCAGTATTTT. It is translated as CASSPPSGENLKDTQYF.

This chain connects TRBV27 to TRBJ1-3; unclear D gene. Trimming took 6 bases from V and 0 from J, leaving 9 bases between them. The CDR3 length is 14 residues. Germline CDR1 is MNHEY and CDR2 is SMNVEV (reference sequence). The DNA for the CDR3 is TGTGCCAGCAGACCTCAGAACTCTGGAAACACCATATATTTT. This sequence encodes CASRPQNSGNTIYF.

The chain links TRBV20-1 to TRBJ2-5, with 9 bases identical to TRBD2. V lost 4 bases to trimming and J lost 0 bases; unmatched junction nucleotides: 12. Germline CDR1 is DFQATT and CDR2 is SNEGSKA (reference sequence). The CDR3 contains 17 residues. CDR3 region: CSAIGGAGGPYQETQYF. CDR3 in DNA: TGCAGTGCTATCGGGGGTGCGGGGGGGCCATACCAAGAGACCCAGTACTTC.

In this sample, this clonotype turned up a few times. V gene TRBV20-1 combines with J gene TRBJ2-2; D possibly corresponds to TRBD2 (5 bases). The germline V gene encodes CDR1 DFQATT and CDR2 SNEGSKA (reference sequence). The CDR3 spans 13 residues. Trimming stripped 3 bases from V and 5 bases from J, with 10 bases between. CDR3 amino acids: CSASPPGTGELFF. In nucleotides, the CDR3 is TGCAGTGCTAGCCCCCCGGGGACCGGGGAGCTGTTTTTT.

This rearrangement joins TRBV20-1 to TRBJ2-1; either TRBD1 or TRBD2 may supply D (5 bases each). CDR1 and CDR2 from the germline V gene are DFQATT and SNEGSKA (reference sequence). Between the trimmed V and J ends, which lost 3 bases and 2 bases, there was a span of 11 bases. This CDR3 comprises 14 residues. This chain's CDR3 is CSASGGQPYNEQFF. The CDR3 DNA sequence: TGCAGTGCTAGTGGGGGTCAACCCTACAATGAGCAGTTCTTC.

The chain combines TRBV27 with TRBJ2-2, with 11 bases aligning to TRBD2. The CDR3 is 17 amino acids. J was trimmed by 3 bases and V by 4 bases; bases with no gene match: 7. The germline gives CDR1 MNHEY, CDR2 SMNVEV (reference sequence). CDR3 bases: TGTGCCAGCAGTTCCTCACTAGCGGGGGACCACACCGGGGAGCTGTTTTTT. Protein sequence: CASSSSLAGDHTGELFF.

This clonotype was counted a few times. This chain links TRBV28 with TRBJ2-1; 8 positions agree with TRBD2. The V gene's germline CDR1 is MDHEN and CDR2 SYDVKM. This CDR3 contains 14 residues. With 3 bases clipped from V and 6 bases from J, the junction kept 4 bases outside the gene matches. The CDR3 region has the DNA TGTGCCAGCAGTTTGCTAGCGGGTCGCAATGAGCAGTTCTTC. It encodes CASSLLAGRNEQFF.

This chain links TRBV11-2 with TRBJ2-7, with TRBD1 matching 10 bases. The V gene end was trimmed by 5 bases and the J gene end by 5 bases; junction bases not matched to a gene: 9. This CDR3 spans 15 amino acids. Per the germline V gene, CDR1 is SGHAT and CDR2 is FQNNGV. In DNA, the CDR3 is TGTGCCAGCAGCACTCGGACAGGGGGTCACGACGAGCAGTACTTC. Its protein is CASSTRTGGHDEQYF.

The CDR3 here is CASSLDDEQFF. The CDR3 DNA follows: TGTGCCAGCAGCTTAGACGATGAGCAGTTCTTC. This chain connects TRBV7-8 to TRBJ2-1, with D uncertain. The V and J ends lost 1 base and 8 bases respectively, with 3 bases between them. This CDR3 contains 11 residues. Germline lookup yields CDR1 SGHVS and CDR2 FQNEAQ. The full variable domain, completed using reference TRBV7-8 and TRBJ2-1, is GAGVSQSPRYKVAKRGQDVALRCDPISGHVSLFWYQQALGQGPEFLTYFQNEAQLDKSGLPSDRFFAERPEGSVSTLKIQRTQQEDSAVYLCASSLDDEQFFGPGTRLTVL.

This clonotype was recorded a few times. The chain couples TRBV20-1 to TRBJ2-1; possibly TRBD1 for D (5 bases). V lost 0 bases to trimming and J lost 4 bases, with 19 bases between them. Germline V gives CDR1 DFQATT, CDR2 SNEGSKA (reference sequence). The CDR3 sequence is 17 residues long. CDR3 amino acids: CSARDEWFRTKYNEQFF. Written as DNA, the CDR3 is TGCAGTGCTAGAGATGAGTGGTTTAGGACAAAGTACAATGAGCAGTTCTTC.

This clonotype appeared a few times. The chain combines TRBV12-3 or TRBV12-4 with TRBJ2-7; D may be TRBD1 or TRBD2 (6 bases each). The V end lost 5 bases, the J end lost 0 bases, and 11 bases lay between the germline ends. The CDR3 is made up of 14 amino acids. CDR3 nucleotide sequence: TGTGCCAGCAGTCCGGGGGCGGGCTCCTACGAGCAGTACTTC. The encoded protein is CASSPGAGSYEQYF.

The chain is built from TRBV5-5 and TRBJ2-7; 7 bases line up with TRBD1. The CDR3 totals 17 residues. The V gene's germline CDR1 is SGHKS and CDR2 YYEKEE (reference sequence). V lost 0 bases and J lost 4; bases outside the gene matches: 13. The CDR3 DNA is TGTGCCAGCAGCTTGGCCCAAGACAGGGCTGTGTGGTACGAGCAGTACTTC. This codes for CASSLAQDRAVWYEQYF. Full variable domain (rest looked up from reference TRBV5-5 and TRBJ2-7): DAGVTQSPTHLIKTRGQQVTLRCSPISGHKSVSWYQQVLGQGPQFIFQYYEKEERGRGNFPDRFSARQFPNYSSELNVNALLLGDSALYLCASSLAQDRAVWYEQYFGPGTRLTVT.

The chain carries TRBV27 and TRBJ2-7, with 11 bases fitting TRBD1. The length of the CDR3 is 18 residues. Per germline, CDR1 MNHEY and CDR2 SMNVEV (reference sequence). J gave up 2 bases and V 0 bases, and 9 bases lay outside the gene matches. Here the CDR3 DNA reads TGTGCCAGCAGTTTATCTGGACAGGGGGCCTTCGTGGCCTACGAGCAGTACTTC. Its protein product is CASSLSGQGAFVAYEQYF.

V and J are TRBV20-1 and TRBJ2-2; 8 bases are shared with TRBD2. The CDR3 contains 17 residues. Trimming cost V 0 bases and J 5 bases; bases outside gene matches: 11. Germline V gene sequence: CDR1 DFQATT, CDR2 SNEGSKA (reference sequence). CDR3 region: CSARDLWRGAGTGELFF. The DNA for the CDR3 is TGCAGTGCTAGAGATCTCTGGCGGGGGGCAGGGACCGGGGAGCTGTTTTTT.